This paragraph covers one TCR beta chain sequence. The germline V gene encodes CDR1 SGHNT and CDR2 YENEEA. V lost 2 bases to trimming and J lost 7 bases, with 18 bases between them. CDR3 size: 16 residues. The data were taken from a study of blood T cell repertoires in COVID-19. Across the whole study: The origin of the acute and convalescent COVID-19 samples was the United States, Italy and Spain. T cells, B-cell-depleted T cells, or PBMCs supplied cDNA or gDNA.

Source study methods: Nucleated cell number was recorded as an estimate derived from reference gene primer amplification. Generated by immunoSEQ multiplex PCR, the TCRdb table keeps only in-frame clones and is missing some. That table furnishes V, J and clone size, whereas the DNA furnished D and trimming. The sample yields tens of thousands of clones, around 82% seen once. This TCR derives from a man in his 60s with acute or convalescent COVID-19. The chain links TRBV11-3 to TRBJ2-1, with D possibly being TRBD1 (6 bases). Input material: peripheral blood. CDR3 loop: CASSLFYRDRRNEQFF. The CDR3 region has the DNA TGTGCCAGCAGCTTATTTTACAGGGATAGAAGGAATGAGCAGTTCTTC.